This T cell receptor (beta chain) was sequenced for a study of shared clonotypes between healthy human individuals. Study summary: Per donor, CD8 memory used one plate, CD8 naive used two, CD4 memory used three and CD4 naive used three. Study observations and caveats: Larger estimated richness was generally seen in naive subsets than in memory subsets.

This clone has just one count. Its antigen is still unknown. Clones were read by immunoSEQ multiplex PCR, and TCRdb kept only the in-frame ones, dropping some. This sample has a few million clones, with approximately 96% found just once. Germline values: CDR1 SGHTA, CDR2 FQGNSA. This CDR3 has 12 amino acids. V was pared by 6 bases and J by 7 bases, with 12 bases between. This clonotype was obtained from a man between 18 and 35 years old in good health. V usage is TRBV7-2 and J usage is TRBJ2-5; D gene uncertain. Sequenced: naive CD4+ T cells sorted from blood. The sample's subset: CD45RA+ positively selected. As DNA, the CDR3 is TGTGCCAGCAGTTCCCTCCTGGGGACCCAGTACTTC. Its protein product is CASSSLLGTQYF.